The T cell receptor beta chain described here comes from a study of CD8 T cells in ankylosing spondylitis. Broader study findings: As for the disease-linked clones, they showed a CD8+ phenotype and occurred at relatively low frequencies in peripheral blood. One TCR beta motif, made up of roughly eight highly homologous variants, appeared characteristic of ankylosing spondylitis blood.

The CDR3 covers 14 residues. The germline V gene encodes CDR1 SGHVS and CDR2 FNYEAQ. V was shortened by 7 bases and J by 1 base, with 8 bases between the two germline ends. As for this clonotype: Its target is unknown.

Libraries of TCR beta came from quantitative 5'-RACE with molecular barcodes. TCRdb analysed the 5' RACE reads with MiXCR anew, one entry per CDR3 protein. Here the sample spans some 840,000 distinct CDR3 sequences, about 12% being singletons. This chain links TRBV7-6 with TRBJ2-6, with no clear D. The sequence was collected from a male donor with ankylosing spondylitis. The sample consisted of blood, either unsorted or a sorted T cell fraction (not recorded which). The CDR3 loop is CASTYESGANVLTF. CDR3 DNA sequence: TGTGCCAGCACCTATGAGTCTGGGGCCAACGTCCTGACTTTC.